Following are 29 T cell receptor beta chains from one sample sequenced in a study of cytomegalovirus exposure and HLA in healthy donors. Assay: immunoSEQ multiplex PCR; the TCRdb copy retains only in-frame clones and omits some. The sample carries 140,000 or so clones, over 80% recorded once. Material: PBMCs. Source of these receptors: a woman aged 25-40 years in good health and CMV-seropositive.

The V and J genes are TRBV7-3 and TRBJ2-1, with 12 bases aligning to TRBD2. The CDR3 totals 16 residues. The V gene end was trimmed by 1 base and the J gene end by 7 bases; junction bases not matched to a gene: 5. CDR1 is SGHTA and CDR2 is FQGTGA in the germline V gene. The CDR3 spells CASSLSSSGRDNEQFF. The CDR3 bases are TGTGCCAGCAGCTTAAGTTCTAGCGGGAGGGATAATGAGCAGTTCTTC.

The count of this clone is one. The chain combines TRBV28 with TRBJ2-1, with 12 bases aligning to TRBD2. V gave up 5 bases and J gave up 8 bases; unmatched junction bases: 7. Germline values: CDR1 MDHEN, CDR2 SYDVKM. The CDR3 is made up of 15 amino acids. CDR3 in amino acids: CASSPLAGGFDEQFF. The CDR3 nucleotides read TGTGCCAGCAGTCCGCTAGCGGGAGGGTTTGATGAGCAGTTCTTC.

This clone was counted at least ten times. The V gene is TRBV4-1, the J gene TRBJ2-2, with D maybe TRBD2 (6 bases). Germline assignment: CDR1 MGHRA and CDR2 YSYEKL. The CDR3 loop spans 17 amino acids. Trimming removed 1 base at V and 9 bases at J, with 21 bases between. CDR3 in amino acids: CASSQAAPGLGPRELFF. The CDR3 bases are TGCGCCAGCAGCCAAGCTGCGCCGGGACTTGGCCCCCGGGAGCTGTTTTTT.

V is TRBV5-1 and J is TRBJ2-5; 7 bases align to TRBD1. Germline CDR1 and CDR2: SGHRS and YFSETQ. The CDR3 totals 15 residues. V gave up 4 bases and J gave up 2 bases; unmatched junction bases: 8. The DNA of the CDR3 is TGCGCCAGCAGCGGGGACAGCAAACTGCAAGAGACCCAGTACTTC. This gives the protein CASSGDSKLQETQYF. Based on the CDR3 plus reference TRBV5-1 and TRBJ2-5, the full variable domain is KAGVTQTPRYLIKTRGQQVTLSCSPISGHRSVSWYQQTPGQGLQFLFEYFSETQRNKGNFPGRFSGRQFSNSRSEMNVSTLELGDSALYLCASSGDSKLQETQYFGPGTRLLVL.

Concerning this clone itself: The junction does not match germline at one end; this may be a read error. The rearrangement uses TRBV7-9 and TRBJ2-5, with D perhaps TRBD2 (6 bases). CDR1 is SEHNR and CDR2 is FQNEAQ in the germline V gene (reference sequence). The CDR3 has 14 residues. DNA of the CDR3: TGTGCCAGCAGCCTAGCGTCAGGATGGGAGACCCAGTACTTC. It is translated as CASSLASGWETQYF.

V is TRBV10-2 and J is TRBJ2-5; weak D call: TRBD1 (6 bases). Germline CDR1 and CDR2: WSHSY and SAAADI. The CDR3 has 14 amino acids. The ends were cut back, 2 bases at V and 4 bases at J, with 11 bases in the middle. The CDR3 is CASSEDRWRETQYF. Here the CDR3 DNA reads TGCGCCAGCAGTGAGGACAGGTGGAGAGAGACCCAGTACTTC.

Regarding this clone: The junction departs from germline at one end; a sequencing error may be responsible. The sample carries other DNA sequences with the same CDR3. DNA for the CDR3: TGTGCTAGCAGTGACAGGGGGCTGGGGTCTGCCGGGGAGCTGTTTTTT. As protein: CASSDRGLGSAGELFF. The chain recombines TRBV2 with TRBJ2-2, with 10 bases fitting TRBD1. Germline CDR1 reads SNHLY; CDR2 reads FYNNEI. The CDR3 runs to 16 residues.

J is TRBJ2-7 and V is TRBV28; TRBD2 matches at 12 bases. The length of the CDR3 is 15 residues. V trimming: 6 bases; J trimming: 1 base; junction bases outside the gene matches: 4. The germline V gene has CDR1 MDHEN and CDR2 SYDVKM. CDR3: CASRPTSGRSYEQYF. CDR3 nucleotides: TGTGCCAGCAGACCAACTAGCGGGAGGTCCTACGAGCAGTACTTC.

This clone was picked up a small number of times. The chain joins TRBV5-1 to TRBJ1-2, with D uncertain. Germline CDR1 SGHRS, CDR2 YFSETQ. This CDR3 has 15 amino acids. Trimming took 4 bases from V and 7 from J, leaving 20 bases between them. The CDR3 DNA reads TGCGCCAGCAGCGTAGGCGAACAGTCGGCTGGTGGCTACACCTTC. Amino acids: CASSVGEQSAGGYTF.

The rearrangement uses TRBV19 and TRBJ2-7; the match to TRBD1 covers 9 bases. The CDR3 spans 14 residues. V gave up 4 bases and J gave up 5 bases; unmatched junction bases: 6. Germline V gene sequence: CDR1 LNHDA, CDR2 SQIVND (reference sequence). Here the CDR3 reads CASSTRTGENEQYF. The CDR3 nucleotides are TGTGCCAGTAGTACGCGGACAGGGGAGAACGAGCAGTACTTC.

This rearrangement joins TRBV28 to TRBJ2-5, with 11 nucleotides matching TRBD2. J was trimmed by 2 bases and V by 6 bases; bases with no gene match: 14. The CDR3 is 18 amino acids. CDR1 and CDR2 (germline): MDHEN, SYDVKM. The CDR3 protein is CASSHLGPRTSGQETQYF. The CDR3 DNA reads as TGTGCCAGCAGCCATCTCGGTCCCAGGACTAGCGGGCAAGAGACCCAGTACTTC.

The rearrangement joins TRBV2 to TRBJ2-5; 16 bases align to TRBD2. This CDR3 comprises 15 residues. Trimming at V came to 5 bases and at J to 9 bases, leaving 6 bases not matched to a gene. The germline CDR1 and CDR2 sequences are SNHLY and FYNNEI. The CDR3 DNA reads TGTGCCAGCAGTACCACCGGGACTAGCGGGGGGGCCCAGTACTTC. This translates into CASSTTGTSGGAQYF.

The CDR3 spells CSAPWLYTQYF. The DNA of the CDR3 is TGCAGTGCTCCATGGCTGTATACGCAGTATTTT. The genes are TRBV20-1 and TRBJ2-3; D gene uncertain. Germline V gives CDR1 DFQATT, CDR2 SNEGSKA (reference sequence). The V gene lost 5 bases and the J gene lost 7 bases, with 10 bases spanning the gap. This CDR3 contains 11 residues.

The chain links TRBV5-6 to TRBJ2-1; the D is unclear. There are 12 residues in the CDR3. Trimming took off 1 base at V and 6 bases at J, with 5 bases between the two ends. Germline V gene lookup returns CDR1 SGHDT and CDR2 YYEEEE. For the CDR3, the DNA is TGTGCCAGCAGCTTGCCTAGCAATGAGCAGTTCTTC. This encodes CASSLPSNEQFF.

This chain uses TRBV5-1 with TRBJ2-5; TRBD2 matches 14 bases. V was clipped by 7 bases and J by 1 base; unmatched bases: 9. Per germline, CDR1 SGHRS and CDR2 YFSETQ. This CDR3 comprises 17 residues. The CDR3 region is CASCTGLAGGGQETQYF. Written as DNA, the CDR3 is TGCGCCAGCTGTACCGGACTAGCGGGAGGCGGCCAAGAGACCCAGTACTTC.

V and J are TRBV7-9 and TRBJ1-2, with D perhaps TRBD1 (6 bases). This CDR3 is 14 amino acids long. V was clipped by 3 bases and J by 8 bases, with 16 bases between them. Germline-derived CDR1 and CDR2 are SEHNR and FQNEAQ (reference sequence). In nucleotides, the CDR3 is TGTGCCAGCAGCTTCCCCAACAGGGCCAGAGGCTACACCTTC. Protein sequence: CASSFPNRARGYTF.

This sequence joins TRBV5-5 and TRBJ2-5; the D is unclear. The V gene's germline CDR1 is SGHKS and CDR2 YYEKEE (reference sequence). The CDR3 consists of 12 residues. V lost 0 bases and J lost 5, with 5 bases in between. CDR3 bases: TGTGCCAGCAGCTTGGTCCTGGAGACCCAGTACTTC. Protein: CASSLVLETQYF. Filled out from reference TRBV5-5 and TRBJ2-5, the complete variable domain reads DAGVTQSPTHLIKTRGQQVTLRCSPISGHKSVSWYQQVLGQGPQFIFQYYEKEERGRGNFPDRFSARQFPNYSSELNVNALLLGDSALYLCASSLVLETQYFGPGTRLLVL.

The V and J genes are TRBV5-4 and TRBJ1-1; TRBD1 aligns across 9 bases. Per germline, CDR1 SGHNT and CDR2 YYREEE (reference sequence). V shed 4 bases and J 8 bases; nucleotides not matched to a gene: 3. This CDR3 spans 12 amino acids. CDR3 loop: CASSAGTGEAFF. CDR3 bases: TGTGCCAGCAGCGCTGGGACAGGGGAAGCTTTCTTT.

This chain's CDR3 is CASSYERETRNYEQYF. The CDR3 DNA reads as TGTGCCAGCAGTTACGAGCGGGAGACCAGAAATTACGAGCAGTACTTC. The chain carries TRBV6-5 and TRBJ2-7; TRBD2 matches at 8 bases. The J segment lost 4 bases and the V segment lost 2 bases, leaving 10 bases of the junction unmatched. The CDR3 totals 16 residues. Germline assignment: CDR1 MNHEY and CDR2 SVGAGI.

As regards this clone: This same CDR3 is encoded by further DNA sequences in the sample. The chain employs TRBV6-1 and TRBJ1-5; TRBD1 matches at 10 bases. The V gene's germline CDR1 is MNHNS and CDR2 SASEGT. This CDR3 has 14 residues. Trimming cost V 4 bases and J 6 bases; bases outside gene matches: 3. The CDR3 bases are TGTGCCAGCAGTGCGACAGGGGGCATTCAGCCCCAGCATTTT. Translating gives CASSATGGIQPQHF.

V gene TRBV7-2 combines with J gene TRBJ2-2; TRBD2 matches 8 bases. With V trimmed by 5 bases and J by 4 bases, 3 bases remained unmatched. This CDR3 is built from 14 residues. CDR1 is SGHTA, CDR2 FQGNSA, per germline. The CDR3 sequence: CASSQGLATGELFF. Here the CDR3 DNA reads TGTGCCAGCAGCCAAGGACTAGCCACCGGGGAGCTGTTTTTT.

The CDR3 nucleotides are TGTGCCAGCAGCTTGGGAGGGGGTACCTTCTCTGGAAACACCATATATTTT. Its translation is CASSLGGGTFSGNTIYF. The chain uses TRBV7-9 and TRBJ1-3; a possible D gene is TRBD1 (6 bases). Germline lookup yields CDR1 SEHNR and CDR2 FQNEAQ (reference sequence). Trimming cost V 3 bases and J 0 bases, with 15 bases left between them. The CDR3 sequence is 17 residues long.

This sequence joins TRBV2 and TRBJ2-6; 7 bases fit TRBD1. Germline V CDR1 and CDR2: SNHLY, FYNNEI. The CDR3 consists of 16 residues. V was clipped by 6 bases and J by 0 bases; unmatched bases: 5. This CDR3 is CASSWTGPSGANVLTF. The CDR3 nucleotides read TGTGCCAGCAGCTGGACAGGCCCCTCTGGGGCCAACGTCCTGACTTTC.

This chain joins TRBV19 and TRBJ2-7; D unresolved. The germline V gene encodes CDR1 LNHDA and CDR2 SQIVND (reference sequence). The CDR3 is 13 residues long. Trimming stripped 7 bases from V and 5 bases from J, with 15 bases between. The DNA of the CDR3 is TGTGCCAGTACCACGTGGTCTGGCAACGAGCAGTACTTC. This translates into CASTTWSGNEQYF.

The chain joins TRBV6-1 to TRBJ2-1, with 7 bases identical to TRBD2. The junction had 10 bases not matched to a gene; V was cut back by 1 base and J by 4 bases. The CDR3 is 17 amino acids. Germline values: CDR1 MNHNS, CDR2 SASEGT. The CDR3 nucleotides are TGTGCCAGCAGTGAAGATACGTCTAGCGGCCCATACAATGAGCAGTTCTTC. It is translated as CASSEDTSSGPYNEQFF.

The chain has TRBV7-6 and TRBJ2-5, with unresolved D. CDR1 SGHVS and CDR2 FNYEAQ come from the germline V gene. The V end was cut by 6 bases, the J end by 7 bases, with 18 bases between. The CDR3 covers 14 residues. As DNA, the CDR3 is TGTGCCAGCAGTCTGACTTTGGGTGGCGGGACCCAGTACTTC. Encoded protein: CASSLTLGGGTQYF.

This clone was counted only a few times. The chain joins TRBV9 to TRBJ2-1; D is unresolved. Trimming took 4 bases from V and 8 from J, leaving 16 bases between them. Germline CDR1 and CDR2: SGDLS and YYNGEE. This CDR3 is built from 14 residues. The CDR3 protein is CASSRYYKEDEQFF. The CDR3, as DNA: TGTGCCAGCAGCCGATACTACAAAGAGGATGAGCAGTTCTTC.

The V call is TRBV27, the J call TRBJ1-1, with D possibly being TRBD1 (5 bases). This CDR3 contains 17 residues. Germline-derived CDR1 and CDR2 are MNHEY and SMNVEV (reference sequence). Trimming removed 1 base at V and 5 bases at J, with 20 bases between. CDR3 residues: CASSLYGSAGQGTEAFF. The DNA of the CDR3 is TGTGCCAGCAGTTTATATGGTTCGGCAGGGCAAGGAACTGAAGCTTTCTTT.

The chain combines TRBV5-1 with TRBJ1-3, with D tentatively TRBD1 (5 bases). The V end lost 1 base, the J end lost 0 bases, and 11 bases lay between the germline ends. Germline-derived CDR1 and CDR2 are SGHRS and YFSETQ. The CDR3 extends over 16 amino acids. The DNA for the CDR3 is TGCGCCAGCAGCTTGAGTGGGGGGAACTCTGGAAACACCATATATTTT. It translates to CASSLSGGNSGNTIYF. Drawing the rest from reference TRBV5-1 and TRBJ1-3, the complete variable domain is KAGVTQTPRYLIKTRGQQVTLSCSPISGHRSVSWYQQTPGQGLQFLFEYFSETQRNKGNFPGRFSGRQFSNSRSEMNVSTLELGDSALYLCASSLSGGNSGNTIYFGEGSWLTVV.